These 28 T cell receptor beta chains were sequenced from one sample in a study of shared clonotypes between healthy human individuals. Assay used: immunoSEQ multiplex PCR; TCRdb lists only in-frame clones, some missing. The sample records millions of clones, about 95% being singletons. The naive CD8 population came from CD45RO-negative cells selected for CCR7, without terminally differentiated effector memory CD45RA+ cells. The sample taken for sequencing was naive CD8+ T cells sorted from blood. Source of these receptors: a man between 18 and 35 years old in good health.

Comment on this clone: The same CDR3 arises from other DNA sequences in this sample as well. The V gene is TRBV27, the J gene TRBJ2-1; D possibly matches TRBD1 or TRBD2 (6 bases each). The V gene's germline CDR1 is MNHEY and CDR2 SMNVEV (reference sequence). The CDR3 covers 13 residues. Trimming cost V 2 bases and J 6 bases, with 8 bases left between them. CDR3 loop: CASSLGGGNEQFF. The CDR3 nucleotides read TGTGCCAGCAGTTTAGGAGGGGGCAATGAGCAGTTCTTC.

In regard to this clone: This sample includes further DNA sequences coding for the same CDR3. This chain connects TRBV6-5 to TRBJ2-2; D is uncertain. CDR1 and CDR2 from the germline V gene are MNHEY and SVGAGI. The CDR3 has 13 residues. Between the trimmed V and J ends, which lost 5 bases and 3 bases, there was a span of 7 bases. The CDR3 here is CASSLGDTGELFF. CDR3 DNA sequence: TGTGCCAGCAGTCTAGGAGACACCGGGGAGCTGTTTTTT.

The chain joins TRBV4-3 to TRBJ2-2; TRBD2 matches 8 bases. Germline assignment: CDR1 LGHNA and CDR2 YSLEER. CDR3 length: 14 residues. J lost 6 bases, V lost 0 bases, and 0 bases had no gene match. The CDR3 region has the DNA TGCGCCAGCAGCCAAGATAGCGGGGCCGGGGAGCTGTTTTTT. Residues: CASSQDSGAGELFF.

This chain connects TRBV4-3 to TRBJ2-1; 9 bases line up with TRBD2. The CDR3 has 16 amino acids. CDR1 and CDR2 from the germline V gene are LGHNA and YSLEER. With V trimmed by 1 base and J by 1 base, 2 bases remained unmatched. CDR3 nucleotide sequence: TGCGCCAGCAGCCAAGGACTAGCGGTGTCCTACAATGAGCAGTTCTTC. Its translation: CASSQGLAVSYNEQFF.

This rearrangement joins TRBV7-9 to TRBJ2-5; D is possibly TRBD2 (6 bases). Between the trimmed V and J ends, which lost 5 bases and 11 bases, there was a span of 18 bases. The CDR3 is 13 residues long. Germline-derived CDR1 and CDR2 are SEHNR and FQNEAQ (reference sequence). The CDR3 spells CASSPRDFPVQYF. DNA for the CDR3: TGTGCCAGCAGCCCCCGGGACTTCCCGGTTCAGTACTTC.

The chain joins TRBV27 to TRBJ1-1; 7 nucleotides align to TRBD1. Germline V CDR1 and CDR2: MNHEY, SMNVEV (reference sequence). The trim removed 8 bases at V and 2 bases at J, leaving 20 bases unmatched. CDR3 length: 18 amino acids. The CDR3 nucleotides read TGTGCCAGCTCCGGGACAGATTTCTTTAAGGGGTTAAACACTGAAGCTTTCTTT. Its translation is CASSGTDFFKGLNTEAFF.

The chain links TRBV6-1 to TRBJ2-5, with 9 bases matching TRBD1. The V and J ends lost 1 base and 2 bases, in that order; junction bases with no gene match: 5. The CDR3 extends over 16 amino acids. The germline V gene has CDR1 MNHNS and CDR2 SASEGT. The CDR3 region is CASSEEEGQGQETQYF. For the CDR3, the DNA is TGTGCCAGCAGTGAAGAAGAAGGACAGGGGCAAGAGACCCAGTACTTC.

The CDR3 loop is CASKGKDANFAIYF. The DNA of the CDR3 is TGTGCCAGCAAGGGAAAGGACGCTAATTTCGCCATATATTTT. This chain links TRBV5-8 with TRBJ1-3; D is unresolved. V lost 6 bases and J 11 bases, leaving 21 bases between the germline ends. CDR3 length: 14 residues. Per the germline V gene, CDR1 is SGHTS and CDR2 is YDEGEE.

This clone was recorded only once. The V and J genes are TRBV11-2 and TRBJ2-7; 8 bases fit TRBD1. With 8 bases clipped from V and 4 bases from J, the junction kept 7 bases outside the gene matches. The CDR3 sequence is 13 residues long. Germline V lookup: CDR1 SGHAT, CDR2 FQNNGV. The CDR3 region has the DNA TGTGCCAGCGGCGGGACAGGAAAATACGAGCAGTACTTC. This encodes CASGGTGKYEQYF.

V gene TRBV27 combines with J gene TRBJ2-5, with D perhaps TRBD1 (6 bases). V lost 3 bases and J 1 base, leaving 9 bases between the germline ends. CDR1 is MNHEY and CDR2 is SMNVEV in the germline V gene (reference sequence). This CDR3 comprises 14 residues. The CDR3 nucleotides read TGTGCCAGCAGTTTCCGGGACACCCAAGAGACCCAGTACTTC. It translates to CASSFRDTQETQYF.

V and J are TRBV7-9 and TRBJ2-1; the match to TRBD1 covers 8 bases. There are 12 residues in the CDR3. V dropped 2 bases and J dropped 16; count of bases not matched to a gene: 7. From germline, CDR1 is SEHNR and CDR2 FQNEAQ (reference sequence). In DNA form, the CDR3 reads TGTGCCAGCAGCTTATCCCCGGACAGGGTATTCTTC. This encodes CASSLSPDRVFF. Based on the CDR3 plus reference TRBV7-9 and TRBJ2-1, the full variable domain is DTGVSQNPRHKITKRGQNVTFRCDPISEHNRLYWYRQTLGQGPEFLTYFQNEAQLEKSRLLSDRFSAERPKGSFSTLEIQRTEQGDSAMYLCASSLSPDRVFFGPGTRLTVL.

Remarks on this clone: The sample carries other DNA sequences with the same CDR3. The chain links TRBV27 to TRBJ2-7, with TRBD2 as a possible D gene (6 bases). With 6 bases removed from V and 3 bases from J, the gap between germline ends came to 12 bases. This CDR3 region has 13 residues. Germline values: CDR1 MNHEY, CDR2 SMNVEV (reference sequence). The CDR3 sequence is CASSYRRGYEQYF. In DNA form, the CDR3 reads TGTGCCAGCAGCTATCGGAGGGGCTACGAGCAGTACTTC.

The J gene is TRBJ1-2, the V gene TRBV6-5; 10 nucleotides agree with TRBD1. The CDR3 is 14 residues long. Germline CDR1 and CDR2: MNHEY and SVGAGI. The ends lost 5 bases at V and 4 bases at J; junction bases unmatched: 4. Here the CDR3 reads CASSKDRGVYGYTF. CDR3 nucleotide sequence: TGTGCCAGCAGTAAGGACAGGGGGGTCTATGGCTACACCTTC.

This chain links TRBV2 with TRBJ2-7; TRBD1 aligns across 12 bases. With 7 bases clipped from V and 5 bases from J, the junction kept 6 bases outside the gene matches. The germline V gene encodes CDR1 SNHLY and CDR2 FYNNEI. The CDR3 spans 14 residues. This CDR3 reads CASNPGQGANEQYF. Written as DNA, the CDR3 is TGTGCCAGCAATCCGGGACAGGGGGCGAACGAGCAGTACTTC.

In this sample, this clone turned up once. The chain has TRBV28 and TRBJ1-5, with TRBD1 as a possible D gene (5 bases). The V and J ends lost 6 bases and 1 base respectively, with 16 bases between them. Germline CDR1 is MDHEN and CDR2 is SYDVKM. The CDR3 covers 16 residues. The CDR3 DNA follows: TGTGCCAGCAGGCTGGTGGGGGTCCGCAGCAATCAGCCCCAGCATTTT. It codes for CASRLVGVRSNQPQHF.

This chain uses TRBV10-2 with TRBJ1-6, with D hard to call. Deletions cut 3 bases from V and 7 bases from J, with 1 base between. The CDR3 has 11 residues. Germline loops: CDR1 WSHSY, CDR2 SAAADI. CDR3 amino acids: CASSDNSPLHF. CDR3 coding DNA: TGCGCCAGCAGTGACAATTCACCCCTCCACTTT.

Comment on this clone: Other DNA sequences from this sample encode an identical CDR3 as well. V gene TRBV2 combines with J gene TRBJ2-7, with no clear D. The ends were cut back, 6 bases at V and 2 bases at J, with 2 bases in the middle. CDR1 is SNHLY and CDR2 is FYNNEI in the germline V gene. This CDR3 spans 10 amino acids. CDR3 sequence (DNA): TGTGCCAGCAGCGCCTACGAGCAGTACTTC. Protein: CASSAYEQYF.

J is TRBJ2-1 and V is TRBV6-5, with D tentatively TRBD1 or TRBD2 (5 bases each). Trimming took 2 bases from V and 2 from J, leaving 10 bases between them. The CDR3 length is 15 residues. Germline V gene lookup returns CDR1 MNHEY and CDR2 SVGAGI. The chain's CDR3 is CASSYGTTTYNEQFF. The CDR3 DNA reads as TGTGCCAGCAGTTACGGGACCACAACCTACAATGAGCAGTTCTTC.

The chain joins TRBV7-8 to TRBJ2-1; possibly TRBD1 for D (6 bases). The germline gives CDR1 SGHVS, CDR2 FQNEAQ. V was clipped by 1 base and J by 4 bases, with 23 bases between them. There are 19 residues in the CDR3. This CDR3 reads CASSLGPVGAMGAYNEQFF. Written as DNA, the CDR3 is TGTGCCAGCAGCTTAGGCCCGGTGGGGGCCATGGGGGCTTACAATGAGCAGTTCTTC.

This chain uses TRBV10-1 with TRBJ2-1; TRBD1 might be the D (6 bases). Trimming removed 3 bases at V and 9 bases at J, with 21 bases between. The CDR3 is made up of 16 amino acids. Germline V gene sequence: CDR1 WNHNN, CDR2 SYGVQD (reference sequence). The CDR3 DNA sequence: TGCGCCAGCAGTGAACCGGGACATAAGGAGTTAGCTGAGCAGTTCTTC. This sequence encodes CASSEPGHKELAEQFF.

The J gene is TRBJ2-7, the V gene TRBV5-6; D perhaps matches TRBD2 (5 bases). Germline assignment: CDR1 SGHDT and CDR2 YYEEEE. V was pared by 0 bases and J by 4 bases, with 17 bases between. The CDR3 extends over 16 amino acids. The CDR3: CASSLGSGFGVYEQYF. The CDR3 region has the DNA TGTGCCAGCAGCTTGGGGTCAGGTTTCGGGGTTTACGAGCAGTACTTC.

The chain couples TRBV29-1 to TRBJ1-4; TRBD1 agrees at 9 bases. V dropped 6 bases and J dropped 7; count of bases not matched to a gene: 3. This CDR3 has 12 residues. Germline CDR1 reads SQVTM; CDR2 reads ANQGSEA. In nucleotides, the CDR3 is TGCAGCGTGGGACAGGGAGGTGAAAAACTGTTTTTT. This gives the protein CSVGQGGEKLFF.

The chain is built from TRBV7-9 and TRBJ2-1; TRBD2 aligns across 10 bases. After removal of 4 bases from V and 5 bases from J, the junction contained 5 bases not matched to a gene. This CDR3 comprises 15 residues. The germline CDR1 and CDR2 sequences are SEHNR and FQNEAQ (reference sequence). CDR3 coding DNA: TGTGCCAGCAGCTCCGGGACTAGCGTACACAATGAGCAGTTCTTC. This codes for CASSSGTSVHNEQFF.

About this clone itself: This CDR3 is also generated by other DNA sequences in the sample. The J gene is TRBJ2-7, the V gene TRBV5-1; 11 nucleotides line up with TRBD1. V was clipped by 3 bases and J by 5 bases; unmatched bases: 4. CDR1 is SGHRS, CDR2 YFSETQ, per germline. The CDR3 has 14 amino acids. CDR3 protein: CASSSGQGGDEQYF. CDR3 sequence (DNA): TGCGCCAGCAGCTCGGGACAGGGGGGAGACGAGCAGTACTTC.

The V gene is TRBV5-6, the J gene TRBJ2-3; 10 nucleotides line up with TRBD2. The CDR3 totals 16 residues. CDR1 is SGHDT and CDR2 is YYEEEE in the germline V gene. V shed 7 bases and J 4 bases; nucleotides not matched to a gene: 12. The CDR3 DNA reads as TGTGCCAGCCTAATCCTAGCGGGAGAAGGAGCAGATACGCAGTATTTT. This translates into CASLILAGEGADTQYF.

The CDR3 loop reads CASSKPGAGGTDTQYF. The CDR3 DNA reads as TGCGCCAGCAGCAAACCTGGGGCGGGAGGCACAGATACGCAGTATTTT. This rearrangement joins TRBV4-1 to TRBJ2-3; TRBD2 agrees at 7 bases. The CDR3 extends over 16 amino acids. CDR1 and CDR2 (germline): MGHRA, YSYEKL. Trimming at V came to 5 bases and at J to 1 base, leaving 9 bases not matched to a gene.

This clone was recorded only once. The chain links TRBV5-1 to TRBJ2-5; no clear D gene. The CDR3 is 15 amino acids. The germline V and J ends were trimmed by 0 bases and 5 bases, with 14 bases remaining between them. Germline CDR1 reads SGHRS; CDR2 reads YFSETQ. CDR3 DNA: TGCGCCAGCAGCTTGGGAGACCTTCACTATGAGACCCAGTACTTC. As protein: CASSLGDLHYETQYF.

The chain uses TRBV11-2 and TRBJ2-7, with D possibly TRBD1 on 6 matching bases. This CDR3 contains 12 residues. Per germline, CDR1 SGHAT and CDR2 FQNNGV. Trimming shortened V by 2 bases and J by 7 bases, and 9 bases separated the two germline ends. As DNA, the CDR3 is TGTGCCAGCAGCTTAAACAGGGTTGAGCAGTACTTC. Protein: CASSLNRVEQYF.